The TCR beta chain under discussion was sequenced for a study of blood T cell repertoires in COVID-19. As originally analysed: Amplification with reference gene primers provided the estimates of nucleated cell counts. The data were produced by immunoSEQ multiplex PCR, yet TCRdb's version contains in-frame clones alone and is incomplete. The V and J calls and clone size come from that table; D and trimming were worked out from the DNA. The repertoire holds around 240,000 clones, 70% to 90% seen once, with around 1.8% in the top ten. Trimming took 3 bases from V and 2 from J; bases not matched to a gene: 7. Germline V gene sequence: CDR1 SGHDN, CDR2 FVKESK. CDR3 size: 15 residues. Cohorts were based on clinical histories the participants reported. All recovered Cohort 3 donors got two negative PCRs, got clearance, or saw symptom resolution.

The source of this sequence is a woman in her forties or fifties who had recovered from COVID-19. The specimen sequenced was PBMCs or T cells enriched from blood (not recorded which). The gene calls are TRBV14 and TRBJ2-7; 7 positions match TRBD1. CDR3 bases: TGTGCCAGCAGCCACAAACGGGACAGAGCCTACGAGCAGTACTTC. Translated, it gives CASSHKRDRAYEQYF.